These 32 T cell receptor beta chains originate from one sample sequenced in a study of cytomegalovirus exposure and HLA in healthy donors. Primers: 60 Vbeta forward and 13 Jbeta reverse. TCRdb's table, derived via immunoSEQ multiplex PCR, lists solely in-frame clones and lacks some. The top ten clones hold roughly 2.3% of a sample with 90,000 to 120,000 clones, around 77% of them seen once. The sequenced material came from PBMCs. The receptors were sampled from a man aged 18 to 29 in good health and CMV-seronegative.

This clone has just one count. The rearrangement uses TRBV4-3 and TRBJ2-5; 11 bases align to TRBD1. The DNA end is more similar to TRBJ2-7, so the J call may be wrong. The CDR3 sequence is 16 residues long. CDR1 LGHNA and CDR2 YSLEER come from the germline V gene. CDR3 amino acids: CASSQQEGTGGYEQYF. The CDR3, as DNA: TGCGCCAGCAGCCAGCAGGAGGGGACAGGGGGCTACGAGCAGTACTTC.

This clone showed up just a few times. Other DNA sequences in the same sample also yield this CDR3. V is TRBV2 and J is TRBJ2-7; 7 nucleotides line up with TRBD1. The ends lost 3 bases at V and 2 bases at J; junction bases unmatched: 1. The germline CDR1 and CDR2 sequences are SNHLY and FYNNEI. The CDR3 totals 13 residues. The CDR3 protein is CASSERGPYEQYF. Written as DNA, the CDR3 is TGTGCCAGCAGTGAGAGGGGGCCCTACGAGCAGTACTTC.

This clone was seen more than once but under ten times. The rearrangement joins TRBV2 to TRBJ1-4; tentatively, D is TRBD1 (5 bases). This CDR3 is 14 amino acids long. Per the germline V gene, CDR1 is SNHLY and CDR2 is FYNNEI. The V and J ends lost 4 bases and 8 bases respectively, with 14 bases between them. DNA for the CDR3: TGTGCCAGCAGTGGGGGACTCCTTGGGGAAAAACTGTTTTTT. Protein product: CASSGGLLGEKLFF.

The rearrangement links TRBV9 to TRBJ2-1, with TRBD1 matching 11 bases. Germline-derived CDR1 and CDR2 are SGDLS and YYNGEE. This CDR3 is 16 amino acids long. With V trimmed by 1 base and J by 2 bases, 2 bases remained unmatched. The CDR3 coding sequence is TGTGCCAGCAGCGTACGGGGACAGGGGGCCTACAATGAGCAGTTCTTC. Translated, it gives CASSVRGQGAYNEQFF.

V and J are TRBV6-5 and TRBJ1-5; no definite D call. V lost 6 bases and J 1 base, leaving 10 bases between the germline ends. The CDR3 sequence is 14 residues long. Germline V CDR1 and CDR2: MNHEY, SVGAGI. The CDR3 DNA follows: TGTGCCAGCAGCCCCCGTTCCAGCAATCAGCCCCAGCATTTT. Its translation: CASSPRSSNQPQHF.

CDR3 protein: CASSLLAGGRTGELFF. The CDR3 DNA reads as TGTGCCAGCAGCTTGCTAGCGGGGGGGCGAACCGGGGAGCTGTTTTTT. The rearrangement uses TRBV5-4 and TRBJ2-2, with 12 bases fitting TRBD2. The length of the CDR3 is 16 residues. Trimming at V came to 1 base and at J to 5 bases, leaving 3 bases not matched to a gene. Germline lookup yields CDR1 SGHNT and CDR2 YYREEE (reference sequence).

The rearrangement joins TRBV7-2 to TRBJ2-1, with D perhaps matching TRBD2 (7 bases). V shed 3 bases and J shed 3 bases, with 12 bases lying between them. The CDR3 contains 15 residues. The germline gives CDR1 SGHTA, CDR2 FQGNSA. Here the CDR3 DNA reads TGTGCCAGCAGCTTGAGCGGGGACAACTACAATGAGCAGTTCTTC. Amino acid sequence: CASSLSGDNYNEQFF.

This sequence joins TRBV18 and TRBJ1-4; D not resolved. Germline V gives CDR1 KGHSH, CDR2 LQKENI. This CDR3 contains 11 residues. Trimming removed 6 bases at V and 5 bases at J, with 4 bases between. The CDR3 reads CASSSNEKLFF. The CDR3 bases are TGTGCCAGCTCCTCCAATGAAAAACTGTTTTTT.

The chain recombines TRBV6-1 with TRBJ1-1; weak D call: TRBD1 (5 bases). V dropped 8 bases and J dropped 1 base, with 11 bases sitting between them. CDR1 and CDR2 from the germline V gene are MNHNS and SASEGT. This CDR3 is built from 13 residues. CDR3 DNA sequence: TGTGCCAGCGCAGTACAGGAGAACACTGAAGCTTTCTTT. Translating gives CASAVQENTEAFF.

The chain has TRBV28 and TRBJ1-1; a possible D gene is TRBD1 (6 bases). V lost 0 bases to trimming and J lost 7 bases, with 12 bases between them. This CDR3 has 14 residues. From germline, CDR1 is MDHEN and CDR2 SYDVKM. The CDR3 reads CASSLWGAISEAFF. The CDR3 DNA is TGTGCCAGCAGTTTATGGGGGGCGATAAGTGAAGCTTTCTTT.

The chain links TRBV28 to TRBJ1-5; D might be TRBD1 (6 bases). The CDR3 is 13 residues long. The germline gives CDR1 MDHEN, CDR2 SYDVKM. The V end was cut by 4 bases, the J end by 5 bases, with 9 bases between. The CDR3 here is CASSSYRDQPQHF. In DNA, the CDR3 is TGTGCCAGCAGTTCGTACAGGGATCAGCCCCAGCATTTT.

J is TRBJ2-7 and V is TRBV19; D perhaps matches TRBD2 (6 bases). The ends were cut back, 10 bases at V and 1 base at J, with 11 bases in the middle. The CDR3 extends over 12 amino acids. Germline-derived CDR1 and CDR2 are LNHDA and SQIVND (reference sequence). This CDR3 is CATSEGSYEQYF. The CDR3 region has the DNA TGTGCCACTTCGGAGGGGTCCTACGAGCAGTACTTC.

The table lists this clone with many counts. J is TRBJ1-1 and V is TRBV18, with D perhaps TRBD1 (6 bases). The CDR3 is 16 amino acids. The V end lost 3 bases, the J end lost 4 bases, and 18 bases lay between the germline ends. Germline CDR1 is KGHSH and CDR2 is LQKENI. CDR3 in DNA: TGTGCCAGCTCACCGAGTGATTGGGGGCTCGGCACTGAAGCTTTCTTT. Translating gives CASSPSDWGLGTEAFF.

This clone was seen more than once but under ten times. The same CDR3 can be traced to other DNA sequences in this sample. The chain combines TRBV6-5 with TRBJ2-7; D is undetermined. CDR3 length: 11 amino acids. V lost 6 bases, J lost 0 bases, and 3 bases lay in between. The V gene's germline CDR1 is MNHEY and CDR2 SVGAGI. CDR3 loop: CASSNSYEQYF. The CDR3 bases are TGTGCCAGCAGCAACTCCTACGAGCAGTACTTC.

The genes are TRBV9 and TRBJ2-7; 10 bases are shared with TRBD2. The CDR3 contains 14 residues. V was clipped by 3 bases and J by 5 bases; unmatched bases: 5. Germline assignment: CDR1 SGDLS and CDR2 YYNGEE. CDR3 amino acids: CASSGLAGSHEQYF. CDR3 coding DNA: TGTGCCAGCAGCGGACTAGCGGGTTCACACGAGCAGTACTTC.

This sequence joins TRBV7-9 and TRBJ1-2; TRBD1 matches at 7 bases. The CDR3 has 17 residues. Per the germline V gene, CDR1 is SEHNR and CDR2 is FQNEAQ (reference sequence). V shed 5 bases, J shed 0 bases, and the junction held 12 bases outside the gene matches. The CDR3 DNA is TGTGCCAGCAGCCCGGTACAGGGGATCCCTTCTAACTATGGCTACACCTTC. Translated: CASSPVQGIPSNYGYTF.

V usage is TRBV28 and J usage is TRBJ1-5; 7 bases line up with TRBD1. The junction had 7 bases not matched to a gene; V was cut back by 6 bases and J by 2 bases. The germline CDR1 and CDR2 sequences are MDHEN and SYDVKM. The CDR3 is 15 amino acids. CDR3 protein: CASRQTGSGNQPQHF. CDR3 coding DNA: TGTGCCAGCAGACAGACAGGGTCCGGCAATCAGCCCCAGCATTTT. Based on the CDR3 plus reference TRBV28 and TRBJ1-5, the full variable domain is DVKVTQSSRYLVKRTGEKVFLECVQDMDHENMFWYRQDPGLGLRLIYFSYDVKMKEKGDIPEGYSVSREKKERFSLILESASTNQTSMYLCASRQTGSGNQPQHFGDGTRLSIL.

This clone was detected once. The rearrangement uses TRBV6-1 and TRBJ1-1; TRBD1 might be the D (5 bases). V was pared by 5 bases and J by 0 bases, with 10 bases between. The CDR3 totals 14 residues. From germline, CDR1 is MNHNS and CDR2 SASEGT. CDR3 region: CASSSTDMNTEAFF. CDR3 coding DNA: TGTGCCAGCAGTTCGACAGACATGAACACTGAAGCTTTCTTT.

The CDR3 spells CSAGQSSITGNTIYF. Written as DNA, the CDR3 is TGCAGCGCAGGACAGAGTTCCATTACTGGAAACACCATATATTTT. The rearrangement uses TRBV29-1 and TRBJ1-3; possibly TRBD1 for D (6 bases). Trimming stripped 7 bases from V and 2 bases from J, with 18 bases between. CDR1 SQVTM and CDR2 ANQGSEA come from the germline V gene. This CDR3 has 15 amino acids.

The chain has TRBV15 and TRBJ2-5; D gene uncertain. Germline V gives CDR1 LNHNV, CDR2 YYDKDF (reference sequence). This CDR3 has 14 amino acids. Trimming took off 8 bases at V and 0 bases at J, with 13 bases between the two ends. Here the CDR3 DNA reads TGTGCCACCTCCAGCGCGGCTTACCAAGAGACCCAGTACTTC. This sequence encodes CATSSAAYQETQYF.

The chain joins TRBV7-2 to TRBJ2-5; no clear D. The germline V gene has CDR1 SGHTA and CDR2 FQGNSA. CDR3 length: 15 residues. V dropped 1 base and J dropped 5 bases, with 14 bases sitting between them. CDR3 in amino acids: CASSLVSRAQETQYF. Here the CDR3 DNA reads TGTGCCAGCAGCTTAGTCAGTAGAGCACAGGAGACCCAGTACTTC.

V usage is TRBV5-4 and J usage is TRBJ2-7, with D perhaps TRBD1 (5 bases). The CDR3 runs to 14 residues. V lost 4 bases and J lost 2, with 13 bases in between. Per germline, CDR1 SGHNT and CDR2 YYREEE (reference sequence). This CDR3 is CASSPQQAPYEQYF. DNA of the CDR3: TGTGCCAGCAGCCCGCAACAGGCTCCCTACGAGCAGTACTTC.

The V and J genes are TRBV5-1 and TRBJ1-4, with D perhaps TRBD1 (5 bases). The germline V and J ends were trimmed by 5 bases and 2 bases, with 10 bases remaining between them. CDR1 is SGHRS, CDR2 YFSETQ, per germline. CDR3 length: 14 residues. CDR3 sequence: CASRRGSTNEKLFF. The DNA for the CDR3 is TGCGCCAGCAGACGGGGGAGCACTAATGAAAAACTGTTTTTT.

The chain couples TRBV2 to TRBJ1-3, with a possible D match to TRBD1 (6 bases). Germline CDR1 is SNHLY and CDR2 is FYNNEI. CDR3 size: 15 residues. V was trimmed by 6 bases and J by 0 bases, leaving 12 bases between them. CDR3 DNA: TGTGCCAGCAGGACAGGACACCTCTCTGGAAACACCATATATTTT. Its translation: CASRTGHLSGNTIYF.

The chain has TRBV7-2 and TRBJ2-5; tentative D call: TRBD2 (6 bases). Germline CDR1 SGHTA, CDR2 FQGNSA. V lost 2 bases, J lost 4 bases, and 14 bases lay in between. CDR3 size: 15 residues. DNA for the CDR3: TGTGCCAGCAGCTTAAGGGCAGGAGGGGCAGAGACCCAGTACTTC. It encodes CASSLRAGGAETQYF.

This clone has only a few counts. This chain uses TRBV6-1 with TRBJ1-5, with D unclear. Germline CDR1 MNHNS, CDR2 SASEGT. This CDR3 region has 15 residues. The V and J ends lost 7 bases and 6 bases respectively, with 19 bases between them. CDR3 residues: CASTPGGPEGQPQHF. The CDR3 DNA sequence: TGTGCCAGCACCCCCGGTGGCCCGGAGGGTCAGCCCCAGCATTTT.

This clone was recorded once. The chain joins TRBV15 to TRBJ2-5; 12 nucleotides match TRBD2. There are 17 residues in the CDR3. The ends lost 3 bases at V and 5 bases at J; junction bases unmatched: 10. Germline CDR1 and CDR2: LNHNV and YYDKDF (reference sequence). CDR3 bases: TGTGCCACCAGCAGGGACTCTAGCGGGGGGGTGGTGGAGACCCAGTACTTC. This codes for CATSRDSSGGVVETQYF.

The chain carries TRBV18 and TRBJ1-1, with D possibly being TRBD1 (5 bases). The CDR3 runs 16 residues. Germline CDR1 KGHSH, CDR2 LQKENI. The V gene lost 2 bases and the J gene lost 5 bases, with 18 bases spanning the gap. The CDR3 nucleotides read TGTGCCAGCTCACCAATCTTACCAGGGCTATTGACTGAAGCTTTCTTT. Translating gives CASSPILPGLLTEAFF. The full variable domain, its missing parts supplied by reference TRBV18 and TRBJ1-1, is NAGVMQNPRHLVRRRGQEARLRCSPMKGHSHVYWYRQLPEEGLKFMVYLQKENIIDESGMPKERFSAEFPKEGPSILRIQQVVRGDSAAYFCASSPILPGLLTEAFFGQGTRLTVV.

This chain joins TRBV29-1 and TRBJ1-2; the D gene is possibly TRBD1 (5 bases). Trimming stripped 7 bases from V and 3 bases from J, with 9 bases between. Germline V CDR1 and CDR2: SQVTM, ANQGSEA. The CDR3 length is 11 residues. The chain's CDR3 is CSGGGDYGYTF. As DNA, the CDR3 is TGCAGCGGTGGAGGGGACTATGGCTACACCTTC.

The gene calls are TRBV19 and TRBJ1-6; 7 nucleotides align to TRBD1. With 7 bases clipped from V and 14 bases from J, the junction kept 5 bases outside the gene matches. This CDR3 spans 11 amino acids. Germline CDR1 and CDR2: LNHDA and SQIVND (reference sequence). CDR3 nucleotide sequence: TGTGCCAGTAAAGGGGGCCAAACCCTCCACTTT. As protein: CASKGGQTLHF.

V is TRBV11-2 and J is TRBJ2-7; D is uncertain. V lost 5 bases to trimming and J lost 3 bases, with 17 bases between them. The CDR3 covers 15 residues. CDR1 SGHAT and CDR2 FQNNGV come from the germline V gene. Here the CDR3 DNA reads TGTGCCAGCAGCGCCCCATGGGCAGGTCGCTACGAGCAGTACTTC. Translation gives CASSAPWAGRYEQYF.

This clone was observed once. This chain connects TRBV7-6 to TRBJ1-2; a weak D match, TRBD1 (5 bases). CDR1 is SGHVS and CDR2 is FNYEAQ in the germline V gene. The CDR3 totals 14 residues. V shed 5 bases and J shed 1 base, with 11 bases lying between them. The CDR3 here is CASSPDDSNYGYTF. The CDR3 DNA sequence: TGTGCCAGCAGCCCGGACGACAGTAACTATGGCTACACCTTC.